The TCR beta chain under discussion was sequenced for a study of blood T cell repertoires in COVID-19. As for the study in general: Italy, Spain and the United States were the sources of the convalescent and acute COVID-19 samples. T cells, B-cell-depleted T cells, or PBMCs provided the cDNA or gDNA that served as material.

CDR1 and CDR2 from the germline V gene are SNHLY and FYNNEI. After removal of 4 bases from V and 4 bases from J, the junction contained 3 bases not matched to a gene. The CDR3 spans 13 residues. Under the authors' procedure: Estimation of nucleated cell counts relied on the amplification of reference gene primers. Data came from immunoSEQ multiplex PCR; TCRdb stores just in-frame clones and leaves some out. For V, J and clone size, that table is used; D and trimming come from the DNA. Among about 210,000 clones listed, roughly nine tenths were seen once. Sequenced: peripheral blood. J is TRBJ1-2 and V is TRBV2, with 7 bases identical to TRBD1. The receptor's source is a man in his forties with acute or convalescent COVID-19. The CDR3 protein is CASSGDSLYGYTF. Here the CDR3 DNA reads TGTGCCAGCAGTGGGGACAGCCTCTATGGCTACACCTTC.